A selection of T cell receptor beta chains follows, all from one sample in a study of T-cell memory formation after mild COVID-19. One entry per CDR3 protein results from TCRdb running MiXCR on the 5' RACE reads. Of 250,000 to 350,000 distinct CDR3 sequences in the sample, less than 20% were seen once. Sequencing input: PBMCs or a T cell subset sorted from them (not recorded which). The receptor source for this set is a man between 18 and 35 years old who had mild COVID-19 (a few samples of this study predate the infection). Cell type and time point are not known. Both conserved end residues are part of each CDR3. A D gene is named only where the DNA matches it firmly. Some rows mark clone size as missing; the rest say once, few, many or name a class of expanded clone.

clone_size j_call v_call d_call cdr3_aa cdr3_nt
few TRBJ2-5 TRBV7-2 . CASSDRAETQYF TGTGCCAGCAGCGACCGAGCAGAGACCCAGTACTTC
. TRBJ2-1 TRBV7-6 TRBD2 CASSRSGGALNEQFF TGTGCCAGCAGCCGTAGCGGGGGGGCCTTGAATGAGCAGTTCTTC
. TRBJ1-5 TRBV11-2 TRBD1 CASSTQGADQPQHF TGTGCCAGCAGCACCCAGGGGGCGGATCAGCCCCAGCATTTT
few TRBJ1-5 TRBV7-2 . CASSLEESRSQHF TGTGCCAGCAGCTTAGAGGAGTCGAGGTCCCAGCATTTT
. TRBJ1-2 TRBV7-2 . CASSLRGEVGYTF TGTGCCAGCAGCTTACGGGGCGAGGTTGGCTACACCTTC
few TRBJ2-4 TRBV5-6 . CASSLVSVSQDIQYF TGTGCCAGCAGCTTGGTTAGCGTTAGCCAAGACATTCAGTACTTC
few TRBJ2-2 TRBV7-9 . CASSLAEELFF TGTGCCAGCAGCTTAGCGGAGGAGCTGTTTTTT
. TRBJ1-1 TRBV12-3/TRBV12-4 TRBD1 CASSSQTGATEAFF TGTGCCAGCAGCAGCCAGACAGGGGCCACTGAAGCTTTCTTT
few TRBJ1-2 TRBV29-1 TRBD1 CSVEDSGTAILGYGYTF TGCAGCGTTGAAGACTCCGGGACAGCGATCTTGGGTTATGGCTACACCTTC
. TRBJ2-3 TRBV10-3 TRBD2 CAISVRGGEDTQYF TGTGCCATCAGTGTACGGGGGGGCGAAGATACGCAGTATTTT
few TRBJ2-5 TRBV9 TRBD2 CASSASGGIQETQYF TGTGCCAGCAGCGCTAGCGGGGGTATCCAAGAGACCCAGTACTTC
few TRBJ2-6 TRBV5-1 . CASSLGGGLSGANVLTF TGCGCCAGCAGCTTGGGCGGCGGACTGTCTGGGGCCAACGTCCTGACTTTC
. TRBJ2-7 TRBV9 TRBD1 CASSVASGTGYEQYF TGTGCCAGCAGCGTAGCCTCCGGGACAGGGTACGAGCAGTACTTC
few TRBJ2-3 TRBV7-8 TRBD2 CASSLGASGEDTQYF TGTGCCAGCAGCTTAGGCGCTAGCGGGGAAGATACGCAGTATTTT
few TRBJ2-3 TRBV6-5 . CASSYMAGADTQYF TGTGCCAGCAGTTACATGGCAGGAGCAGATACGCAGTATTTT
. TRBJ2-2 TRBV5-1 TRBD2 CASSLSVQRGSGELFF TGCGCCAGCAGCTTGAGTGTCCAGCGGGGGTCCGGGGAGCTGTTTTTT
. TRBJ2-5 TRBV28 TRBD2 CASSPPLGLAQETQYF TGTGCCAGCAGTCCGCCGTTGGGACTAGCTCAAGAGACCCAGTACTTC
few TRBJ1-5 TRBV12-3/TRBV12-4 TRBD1 CASSSHRGQPQHF TGTGCCAGCAGTAGCCACAGGGGTCAGCCCCAGCATTTT
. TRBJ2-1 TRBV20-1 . CSAPSSYSYNEQFF TGCAGTGCCCCGTCGAGTTACTCCTACAATGAGCAGTTCTTC
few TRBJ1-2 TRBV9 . CASSDIYGYTF TGTGCCAGCAGCGACATTTATGGCTACACCTTC
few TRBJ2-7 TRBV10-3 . CAIRRPGTYEQYF TGTGCCATCAGGAGGCCCGGGACCTACGAGCAGTACTTC
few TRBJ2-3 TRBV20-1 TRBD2 CSARGDSGGADTQYF TGCAGTGCTAGAGGGGACAGCGGGGGGGCCGATACGCAGTATTTT
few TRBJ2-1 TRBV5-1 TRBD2 CASSRAGGPNEQFF TGCGCCAGCAGCCGAGCGGGGGGGCCGAATGAGCAGTTCTTC
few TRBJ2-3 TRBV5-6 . CASSPSADTQYF TGTGCCAGCAGCCCTTCGGCGGATACGCAGTATTTT
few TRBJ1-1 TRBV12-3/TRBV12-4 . CASSLSSANTEAFF TGTGCCAGCAGTCTGTCCTCAGCGAACACTGAAGCTTTCTTT
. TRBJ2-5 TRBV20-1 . CSVLATAQETQYF TGCAGTGTCCTAGCGACAGCCCAAGAGACCCAGTACTTC
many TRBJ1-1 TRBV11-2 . CASSSNGGGTEAFF TGTGCCAGCAGCTCAAACGGGGGGGGCACTGAAGCTTTCTTT
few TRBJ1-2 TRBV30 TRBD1 CAWRPTGGGYTF TGTGCCTGGAGACCGACAGGGGGTGGCTACACCTTC
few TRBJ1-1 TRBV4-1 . CASSQDPGTPNTEAFF TGCGCCAGCAGCCAAGATCCGGGGACACCGAACACTGAAGCTTTCTTT
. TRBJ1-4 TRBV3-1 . CASSVPGATNEKLFF TGTGCCAGCAGCGTCCCAGGGGCAACTAATGAAAAACTGTTTTTT
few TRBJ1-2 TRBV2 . CASSRSGSGYTF TGTGCCAGCAGTCGGTCGGGGAGCGGCTACACCTTC
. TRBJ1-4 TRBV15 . CATSRGAGGGEKLFF TGTGCCACCAGCAGAGGCGCGGGGGGAGGTGAAAAACTGTTTTTT
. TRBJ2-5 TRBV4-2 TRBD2 CASSQTGGFRETQYF TGTGCCAGCAGCCAGACCGGGGGGTTTAGAGAGACCCAGTACTTC
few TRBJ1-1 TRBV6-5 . CASSYSGGITFF TGTGCCAGCAGTTACTCGGGGGGGATAACTTTCTTT
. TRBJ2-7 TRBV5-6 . CASSLQFYEQYF TGTGCCAGCAGCTTGCAGTTCTACGAGCAGTACTTC
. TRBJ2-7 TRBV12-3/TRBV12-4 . CASTASYEQYF TGTGCCAGCACCGCCTCCTACGAGCAGTACTTC
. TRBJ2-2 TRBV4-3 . CASSQAGGDRDTGELFF TGCGCCAGCAGCCAAGCAGGAGGAGACAGAGACACCGGGGAGCTGTTTTTT